This T cell receptor (beta chain) was identified during a study of chronic HIV infection and antiretroviral therapy. The CDR3 is 15 residues long. Germline CDR1 reads SQVTM; CDR2 reads ANQGSEA. The V gene lost 0 bases and the J gene lost 4 bases, with 13 bases spanning the gap. This clonotype was detected many times. Each CDR3 protein is one row after TCRdb ran MiXCR on the 5' RACE reads. The profile covers some 38,000 distinct CDR3 sequences, with 8% to 10% appearing a single time and around 3% taken by the ten largest. Sequencing used peripheral blood. The receptor was isolated from an adult who had HIV and had not received antiretroviral therapy, or was an uninfected healthy control (not recorded which). The chain joins TRBV29-1 to TRBJ2-1; D not resolved. The CDR3 DNA reads TGCAGCGTTGAAGATTTAATGTCTAAGTACAATGAGCAGTTCTTC. As protein: CSVEDLMSKYNEQFF.